This T cell receptor beta chain stems from a study of OX40 agonist ivuxolimab in advanced cancers. About the research overall: Three dose-escalation patients had partial responses: one with hepatocellular carcinoma and two with cutaneous melanoma.

Study observations and caveats: Nonresponders included some who also had low normalized T-cell clonal expansion. At doses 0.1 to 3.0 mg/kg, CD4+ and CD8+ clones expanded.

If patients had autoimmune disease history or systemic immunosuppression, they were excluded. The germline CDR1 and CDR2 sequences are MGHRA and YSYEKL. This CDR3 contains 15 residues. V lost 4 bases to trimming and J lost 2 bases, with 15 bases between them. TCRdb's table, derived via immunoSEQ multiplex PCR, lists solely in-frame clones and lacks some. The table records 35,000 to 40,000 clones, 70% to 90% of them present only once. As regards this clone: Its antigen remains unidentified.

The material was CD4+ or CD8+ T cells sorted from blood, obtained in a trial of the OX40 agonist ivuxolimab. This receptor was obtained from an adult with an advanced solid tumor such as melanoma, head and neck, liver or kidney cancer. The rearrangement joins TRBV4-1 to TRBJ2-7; the D gene is possibly TRBD2 (6 bases). The CDR3 bases are TGCGCCAGCAGCCCCCTCCACGGGGGACCCTACGAGCAGTACTTC. It yields the protein CASSPLHGGPYEQYF.